The T cell receptor (beta chain) under discussion was sequenced for a study of T cells in localized non-small cell lung cancer. The data were produced by immunoSEQ multiplex PCR, yet TCRdb's version contains in-frame clones alone and is incomplete. Of about 41,000 clones listed, around nine tenths are singletons. The V and J ends lost 2 bases and 6 bases respectively, with 7 bases between them. This CDR3 comprises 12 residues. The germline gives CDR1 SGHVS, CDR2 FQNEAQ. This clone was picked up one time. The rearrangement uses TRBV7-8 and TRBJ1-1; D might be TRBD1 (5 bases). Sequences were derived from peripheral blood, sampled before any cancer treatment. This TCR was sampled from a female donor older than 55 with stage I squamous cell lung carcinoma. As DNA, the CDR3 is TGTGCCAGCAGCTTAAGGGGTCCTGAAGCTTTCTTT. The encoded protein is CASSLRGPEAFF. The full variable domain, rest sourced from reference TRBV7-8 and TRBJ1-1, is GAGVSQSPRYKVAKRGQDVALRCDPISGHVSLFWYQQALGQGPEFLTYFQNEAQLDKSGLPSDRFFAERPEGSVSTLKIQRTQQEDSAVYLCASSLRGPEAFFGQGTRLTVV.